This is a list of T cell receptor beta chains from one sample in a study of vaccination and CD4 T cells after COVID-19. One entry per CDR3 protein results from TCRdb running MiXCR on the PCR reads. The sample comprises under 15,000 distinct CDR3 sequences, 50% of which are singletons, and about 33% rests with the top ten. Their recognized antigens are unknown. Sequenced material: CD4+ T cells from blood, cultured in vitro. These receptors were taken from a human donor who had recovered from COVID-19. CDR3s include the opening cysteine and the closing phenylalanine or tryptophan. Fields, in order: clone size, V gene, D gene, J gene, CDR3 DNA, CDR3 protein. D genes are given only for firm matches. Clone size is given for some rows only: seen once, a few or many times, or a class if the clone is expanded.

clone_size: NA; v_call: TRBV20-1; d_call: NA; j_call: TRBJ1-2; cdr3_nt: TGCAGTGCTAGGGGTTCGGGAGGGTTCTATGGCTACACCTTC; cdr3_aa: CSARGSGGFYGYTF
clone_size: NA; v_call: TRBV6-2/TRBV6-3; d_call: NA; j_call: TRBJ2-7; cdr3_nt: TGTGCCAGCAGTTACCAGACAGCGGGTCGGTACGAGCAGTACTTC; cdr3_aa: CASSYQTAGRYEQYF
clone_size: NA; v_call: TRBV7-9; d_call: NA; j_call: TRBJ2-7; cdr3_nt: TGTGCCAGCAGCCTACTGGGGCGGATTCCCTACGAGCAGTACTTC; cdr3_aa: CASSLLGRIPYEQYF
clone_size: few; v_call: TRBV6-2/TRBV6-3; d_call: TRBD2; j_call: TRBJ2-1; cdr3_nt: TGTGCCAGCATTTCAGGGACTAGCGTCTCTTACAATGAGCAGTTCTTC; cdr3_aa: CASISGTSVSYNEQFF
clone_size: few; v_call: TRBV6-5; d_call: NA; j_call: TRBJ1-1; cdr3_nt: TGTGCCAGCAGTTACTCGGTTAGGGCGATGAACACTGAAGCTTTCTTT; cdr3_aa: CASSYSVRAMNTEAFF
clone_size: NA; v_call: TRBV18; d_call: TRBD1; j_call: TRBJ2-2; cdr3_nt: TGTGCCAGCTCACCACCTACAGGGGTGGACACCGGGGAGCTGTTTTTT; cdr3_aa: CASSPPTGVDTGELFF
clone_size: few; v_call: TRBV30; d_call: NA; j_call: TRBJ2-3; cdr3_nt: TGTGCCTGGACGGTTGGAGGCACAGATACGCAGTATTTT; cdr3_aa: CAWTVGGTDTQYF
clone_size: few; v_call: TRBV5-1; d_call: NA; j_call: TRBJ2-6; cdr3_nt: TGCGCCAGCAGCTTGGCGGAGGCCAACGTCCTGACTTTC; cdr3_aa: CASSLAEANVLTF
clone_size: NA; v_call: TRBV6-2/TRBV6-3; d_call: NA; j_call: TRBJ1-5; cdr3_nt: TGTGCCAGCATGGATATCAGCAATCAGCCCCAGCATTTT; cdr3_aa: CASMDISNQPQHF
clone_size: few; v_call: TRBV25-1; d_call: NA; j_call: TRBJ1-2; cdr3_nt: TGTGCCAGCAGTGGCTCGGACCCCTATGGCTACACCTTC; cdr3_aa: CASSGSDPYGYTF
clone_size: NA; v_call: TRBV11-3; d_call: TRBD1; j_call: TRBJ1-6; cdr3_nt: TGTGCCAGCAGCCCGTGGAGACAGGGGGCGAATAATAGTTCACCCCTCCACTTT; cdr3_aa: CASSPWRQGANNSSPLHF
clone_size: few; v_call: TRBV11-1; d_call: NA; j_call: TRBJ2-2; cdr3_nt: TGTGCCAGCAGCCCAGGCTCGGGCAGGGGGGGAACCGGGGAGCTGTTTTTT; cdr3_aa: CASSPGSGRGGTGELFF
clone_size: few; v_call: TRBV5-4; d_call: TRBD2; j_call: TRBJ2-3; cdr3_nt: TGTGCCAGCAGCCCGAGCCTAGCGGGGGGGTCAGATACGCAGTATTTT; cdr3_aa: CASSPSLAGGSDTQYF
clone_size: once; v_call: TRBV12-3/TRBV12-4; d_call: NA; j_call: TRBJ1-5; cdr3_nt: TGTGCCAGCAGTACGAGGACAGCAGGGGATCAGCCCCAGCATTTT; cdr3_aa: CASSTRTAGDQPQHF
clone_size: few; v_call: TRBV19; d_call: TRBD2; j_call: TRBJ2-2; cdr3_nt: TGTGCCAGTAGTACTCAAAGAGCGGGGGCCGGGGAGCTGTTTTTT; cdr3_aa: CASSTQRAGAGELFF
clone_size: few; v_call: TRBV4-1; d_call: NA; j_call: TRBJ2-2; cdr3_nt: TGCGCCAGCAAAGGAGGGGGAGCCGCGAACACCGGGGAGCCGTTTTTT; cdr3_aa: CASKGGGAANTGEPFF
clone_size: NA; v_call: TRBV30; d_call: TRBD1; j_call: TRBJ1-1; cdr3_nt: TGTGCCTGGACCAAGGGGACAGTCCTCGGTGAAGCTTTCTTT; cdr3_aa: CAWTKGTVLGEAFF
clone_size: NA; v_call: TRBV3-1; d_call: TRBD1; j_call: TRBJ2-5; cdr3_nt: TGTGCCAGCAGCCTAGAAGGACAGGGACGGCGAGAGACCCAGTACTTC; cdr3_aa: CASSLEGQGRRETQYF